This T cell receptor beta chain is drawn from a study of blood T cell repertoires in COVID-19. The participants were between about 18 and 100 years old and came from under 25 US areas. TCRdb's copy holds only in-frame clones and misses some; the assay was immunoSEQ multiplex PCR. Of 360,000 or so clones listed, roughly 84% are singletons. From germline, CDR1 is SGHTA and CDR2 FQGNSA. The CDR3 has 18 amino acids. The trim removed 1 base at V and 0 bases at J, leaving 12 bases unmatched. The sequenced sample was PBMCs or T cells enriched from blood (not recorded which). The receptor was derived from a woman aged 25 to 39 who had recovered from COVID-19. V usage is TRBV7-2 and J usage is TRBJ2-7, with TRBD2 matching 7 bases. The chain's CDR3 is CASSLGWLGERGSYEQYF. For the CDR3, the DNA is TGTGCCAGCAGCTTAGGATGGCTTGGGGAGCGGGGCTCCTACGAGCAGTACTTC.